The sequence of this T cell receptor (beta chain) was determined in a study of Ad26.COV2.S vaccination and SARS-CoV-2 variants. Trimming removed 5 bases at V and 5 bases at J, with 19 bases between. The CDR3 length is 15 residues. Germline CDR1 is SGHDT and CDR2 is YYEEEE. The treatment is: over 15 received Ad26.COV2.S at low or high dose, single or two shots; roughly 5 received placebo; per-sample allocation not given. Following the first vaccine or placebo injection, samples were taken on day 63. This table comes from immunoSEQ multiplex PCR, and its TCRdb copy is limited to in-frame clones, with some not included. The profile shows roughly 450,000 clones, 75% to 95% of them singletons.

Sequencing was performed on peripheral blood, taken in a trial of Ad26.COV2.S vaccine versus placebo. The sequence was collected from a person between 18 and 59 years old who received the Ad26.COV2.S COVID-19 vaccine or a placebo. The chain employs TRBV5-6 and TRBJ1-1; D is uncertain. This CDR3 reads CASSSMVQFRTEAFF. The CDR3 DNA is TGTGCCAGCAGTAGTATGGTTCAGTTTAGAACTGAAGCTTTCTTT.